The next 4 T cell receptor beta chains were all read from a single sample in a study of T cell repertoires in cytomegalovirus infection. From the reads, TCRdb called clonotypes with MiXCR, one entry per CDR3 protein. The sample carries roughly 190,000 distinct CDR3 sequences, about a tenth recorded once. Material for sequencing was PBMCs. The receptors here all came from a human donor in good health (CMV status not recorded). Some clones in this sample may be carry-over from other donors' samples.

V gene TRBV5-3 combines with J gene TRBJ2-1; 9 bases line up with TRBD1. TRBV5-3 is an ORF for which the function is uncertain. The trim removed 8 bases at V and 5 bases at J, leaving 11 bases unmatched. The CDR3 is 15 amino acids. The CDR3 DNA reads TGTGCCAGCAGCCCGAGACAGGGGGAGGACAATGAGCAGTTCTTC. It is translated as CASSPRQGEDNEQFF.

This clonotype was seen many times. This sequence joins TRBV7-2 and TRBJ1-5, with D perhaps TRBD1 (6 bases). The length of the CDR3 is 16 residues. Trimming pared 1 base from V and 6 bases from J, leaving 16 bases between. Germline CDR1 and CDR2: SGHTA and FQGNSA. The CDR3 spells CASSLVSQGHGQPQHF. The CDR3 bases are TGTGCCAGCAGCTTAGTAAGTCAGGGGCACGGTCAGCCCCAGCATTTT.

This clonotype was recorded many times. V usage is TRBV7-2 and J usage is TRBJ1-2; D remains unclear. The CDR3 totals 16 residues. Trimming left V 3 bases short and J 6 bases short, with 20 bases between. Germline assignment: CDR1 SGHTA and CDR2 FQGNSA. The CDR3: CASSFGSTAQNDGYTF. Here the CDR3 DNA reads TGTGCCAGCAGCTTCGGTTCAACAGCCCAAAACGATGGCTACACCTTC.

Many counts were recorded for this clonotype. The rearrangement joins TRBV2 to TRBJ1-5; no clear D. The CDR3 runs to 12 residues. The V gene's germline CDR1 is SNHLY and CDR2 FYNNEI. With 6 bases removed from V and 5 bases from J, the gap between germline ends came to 8 bases. Here the CDR3 reads CASRGSDQPQHF. The CDR3 DNA follows: TGTGCCAGCAGGGGAAGCGATCAGCCCCAGCATTTT.